This TCR beta chain derives from a study of cytotoxic CD8 clonotypes in ibrutinib-treated CLL. The wider study: The study included 11 relapsed/refractory and around 16 treatment-naive patients; 17 had IGHV unmutated disease. Overall study findings and caveats: Baseline clonality, higher than in age-matched healthy donors, tracked circulating CD8+ T-cell counts.

Profiled with immunoSEQ multiplex PCR; TCRdb holds only in-frame clones, not every one. The data contain approximately 300,000 clones, around four fifths of them singletons. The CDR3 covers 14 residues. Trimming pared 7 bases from V and 4 bases from J, leaving 16 bases between. Germline V gene sequence: CDR1 LNHDA, CDR2 SQIVND (reference sequence). Concerning this clone: The antigen is unknown.

The receptor comes from a human donor with chronic lymphocytic leukemia. The chain has TRBV19 and TRBJ1-2; possible D gene TRBD1, 5 bases. The material sequenced was PBMCs, taken before ibrutinib treatment. The CDR3 region is CASNEGIEGYGYTF. In DNA form, the CDR3 reads TGTGCCAGTAATGAGGGGATCGAGGGCTATGGCTACACCTTC.